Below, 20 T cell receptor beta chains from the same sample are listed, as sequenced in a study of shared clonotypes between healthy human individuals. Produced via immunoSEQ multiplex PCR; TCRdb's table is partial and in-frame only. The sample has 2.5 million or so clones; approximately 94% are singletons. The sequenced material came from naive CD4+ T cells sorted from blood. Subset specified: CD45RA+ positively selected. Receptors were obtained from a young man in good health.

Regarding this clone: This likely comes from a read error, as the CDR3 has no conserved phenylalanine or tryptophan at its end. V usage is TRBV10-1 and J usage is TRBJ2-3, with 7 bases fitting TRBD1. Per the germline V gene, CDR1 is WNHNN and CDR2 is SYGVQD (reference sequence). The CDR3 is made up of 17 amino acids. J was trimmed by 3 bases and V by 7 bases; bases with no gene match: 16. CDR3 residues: CASKDSDRWDPTDTQYL. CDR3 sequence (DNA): TGCGCCAGCAAGGATTCGGACAGGTGGGACCCGACAGATACGCAGTATCTT.

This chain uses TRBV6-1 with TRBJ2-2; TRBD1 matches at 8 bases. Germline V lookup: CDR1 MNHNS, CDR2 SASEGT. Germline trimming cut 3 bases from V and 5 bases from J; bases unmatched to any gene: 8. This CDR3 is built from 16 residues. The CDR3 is CASSERQGAITGELFF. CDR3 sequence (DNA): TGTGCCAGCAGTGAGCGGCAGGGGGCGATAACCGGGGAGCTGTTTTTT.

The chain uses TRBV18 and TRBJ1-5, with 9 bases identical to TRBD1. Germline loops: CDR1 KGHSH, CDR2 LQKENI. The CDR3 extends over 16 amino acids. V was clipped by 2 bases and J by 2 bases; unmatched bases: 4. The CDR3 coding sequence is TGTGCCAGCTCACCATCCCGGGACAGGGGCAATCAGCCCCAGCATTTT. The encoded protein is CASSPSRDRGNQPQHF. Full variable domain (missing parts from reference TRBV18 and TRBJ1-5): NAGVMQNPRHLVRRRGQEARLRCSPMKGHSHVYWYRQLPEEGLKFMVYLQKENIIDESGMPKERFSAEFPKEGPSILRIQQVVRGDSAAYFCASSPSRDRGNQPQHFGDGTRLSIL.

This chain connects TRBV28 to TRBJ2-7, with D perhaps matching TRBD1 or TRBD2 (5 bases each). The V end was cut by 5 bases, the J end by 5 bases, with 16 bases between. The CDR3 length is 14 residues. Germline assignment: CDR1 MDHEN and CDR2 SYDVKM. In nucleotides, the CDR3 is TGTGCCAGCAGTATTCCGGGACGGTTCGACGAGCAGTACTTC. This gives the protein CASSIPGRFDEQYF.

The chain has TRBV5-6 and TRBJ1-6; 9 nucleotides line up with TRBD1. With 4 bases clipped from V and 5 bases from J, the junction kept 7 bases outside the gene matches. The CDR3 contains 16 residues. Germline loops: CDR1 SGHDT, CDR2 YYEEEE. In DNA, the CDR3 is TGTGCCAGCAGCCCCTCCGGACAGGGGAATAATTCACCCCTCCACTTT. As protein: CASSPSGQGNNSPLHF.

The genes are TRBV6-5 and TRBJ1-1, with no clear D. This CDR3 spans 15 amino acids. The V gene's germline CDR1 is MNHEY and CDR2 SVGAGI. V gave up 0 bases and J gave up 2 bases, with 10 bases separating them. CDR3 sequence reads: CASSYSWTGNTEAFF. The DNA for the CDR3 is TGTGCCAGCAGTTACTCATGGACCGGAAACACTGAAGCTTTCTTT.

The CDR3 DNA is TGTGCCAGTAGTGAGGGTGTTTCGCCTAATGAAAAACTGTTTTTT. It translates to CASSEGVSPNEKLFF. The rearrangement uses TRBV19 and TRBJ1-4; D not resolved. The CDR3 is 15 amino acids. Germline CDR1 is LNHDA and CDR2 is SQIVND (reference sequence). The germline V and J ends were trimmed by 5 bases and 3 bases, with 13 bases remaining between them.

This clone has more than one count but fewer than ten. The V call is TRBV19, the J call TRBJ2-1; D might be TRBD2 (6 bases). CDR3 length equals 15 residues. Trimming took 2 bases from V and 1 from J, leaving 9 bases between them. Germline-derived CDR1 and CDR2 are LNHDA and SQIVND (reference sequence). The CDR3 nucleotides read TGTGCCAGTAGTATACCTAGCGAGTCCTACAATGAGCAGTTCTTC. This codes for CASSIPSESYNEQFF.

The CDR3 is CAIRPSGTGVSTEAFF. The CDR3 DNA reads as TGTGCCATCAGACCTTCCGGGACAGGGGTTAGCACTGAAGCTTTCTTT. The chain couples TRBV10-3 to TRBJ1-1; 10 nucleotides agree with TRBD1. Germline assignment: CDR1 ENHRY and CDR2 SYGVKD. This CDR3 is built from 16 residues. The V and J ends lost 6 bases and 4 bases, in that order; junction bases with no gene match: 11.

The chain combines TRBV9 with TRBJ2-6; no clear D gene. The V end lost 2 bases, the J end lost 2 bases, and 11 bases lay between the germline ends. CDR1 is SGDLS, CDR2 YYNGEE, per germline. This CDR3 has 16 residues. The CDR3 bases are TGTGCCAGCAGCGTGGGGTACGCTGCTGGGGCCAACGTCCTGACTTTC. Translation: CASSVGYAAGANVLTF.

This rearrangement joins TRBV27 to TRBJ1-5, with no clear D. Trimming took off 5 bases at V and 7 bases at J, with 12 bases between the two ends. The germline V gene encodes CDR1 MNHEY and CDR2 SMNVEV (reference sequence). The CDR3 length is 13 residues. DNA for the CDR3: TGTGCCAGCAGTCGGAGGGTTGGGCAGCCCCAGCATTTT. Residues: CASSRRVGQPQHF.

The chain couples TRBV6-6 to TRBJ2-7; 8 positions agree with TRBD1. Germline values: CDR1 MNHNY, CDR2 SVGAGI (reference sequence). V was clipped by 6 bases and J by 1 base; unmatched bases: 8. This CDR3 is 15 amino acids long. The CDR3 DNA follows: TGTGCCAGCAGCCAGGACAGGGACCCATCCTACGAGCAGTACTTC. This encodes CASSQDRDPSYEQYF.

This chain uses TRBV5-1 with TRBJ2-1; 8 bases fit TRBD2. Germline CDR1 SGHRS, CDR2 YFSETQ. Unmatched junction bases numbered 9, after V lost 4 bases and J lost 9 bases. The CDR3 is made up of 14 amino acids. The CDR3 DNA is TGCGCCAGCAGCGTAGAAACGGGAGGGGGTGAGCAGTTCTTC. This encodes CASSVETGGGEQFF.

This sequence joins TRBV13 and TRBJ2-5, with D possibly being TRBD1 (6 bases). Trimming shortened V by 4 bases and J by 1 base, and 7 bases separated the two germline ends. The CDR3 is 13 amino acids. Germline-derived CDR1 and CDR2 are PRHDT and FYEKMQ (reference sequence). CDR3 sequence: CASSYRVQETQYF. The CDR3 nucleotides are TGTGCCAGCAGCTACAGGGTCCAAGAGACCCAGTACTTC.

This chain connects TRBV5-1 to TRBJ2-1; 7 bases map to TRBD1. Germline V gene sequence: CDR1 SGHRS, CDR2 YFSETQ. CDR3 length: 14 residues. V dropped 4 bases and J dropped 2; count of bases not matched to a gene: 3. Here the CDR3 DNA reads TGCGCCAGCAGCGCGCAGGGGGCCTACAATGAGCAGTTCTTC. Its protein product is CASSAQGAYNEQFF.

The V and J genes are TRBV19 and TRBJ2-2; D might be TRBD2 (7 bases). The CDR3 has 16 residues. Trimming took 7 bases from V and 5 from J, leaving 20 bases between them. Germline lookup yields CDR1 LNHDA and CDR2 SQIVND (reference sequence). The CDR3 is CASTIFMGGHTGELFF. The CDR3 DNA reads TGTGCCAGTACCATCTTCATGGGGGGGCATACCGGGGAGCTGTTTTTT.

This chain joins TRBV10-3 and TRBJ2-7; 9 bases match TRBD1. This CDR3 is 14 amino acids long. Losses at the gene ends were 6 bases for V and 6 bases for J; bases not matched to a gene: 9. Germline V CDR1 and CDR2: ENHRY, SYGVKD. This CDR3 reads CAISLGQGPSEQYF. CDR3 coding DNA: TGTGCCATCAGCCTGGGACAGGGACCCTCCGAGCAGTACTTC.

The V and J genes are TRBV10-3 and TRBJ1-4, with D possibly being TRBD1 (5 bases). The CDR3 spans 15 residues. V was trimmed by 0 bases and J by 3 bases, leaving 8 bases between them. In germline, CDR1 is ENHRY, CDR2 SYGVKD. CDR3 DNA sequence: TGTGCCATCAGTGAGTCAGGGGCCCCTAATGAAAAACTGTTTTTT. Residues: CAISESGAPNEKLFF.

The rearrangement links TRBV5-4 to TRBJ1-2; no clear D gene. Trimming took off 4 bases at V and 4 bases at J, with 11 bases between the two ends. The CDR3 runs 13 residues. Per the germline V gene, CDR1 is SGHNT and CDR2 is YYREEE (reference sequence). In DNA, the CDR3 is TGTGCCAGCAGCGCCGACGGCCTCTATGGCTACACCTTC. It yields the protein CASSADGLYGYTF. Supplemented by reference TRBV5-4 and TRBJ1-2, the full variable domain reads ETGVTQSPTHLIKTRGQQVTLRCSSQSGHNTVSWYQQALGQGPQFIFQYYREEENGRGNFPPRFSGLQFPNYSSELNVNALELDDSALYLCASSADGLYGYTFGSGTRLTVV.

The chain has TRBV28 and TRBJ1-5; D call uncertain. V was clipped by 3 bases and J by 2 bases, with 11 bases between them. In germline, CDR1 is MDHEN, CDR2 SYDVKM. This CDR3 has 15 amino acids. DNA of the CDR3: TGTGCCAGCAGTTTCCCACAGACCGGCAATCAGCCCCAGCATTTT. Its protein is CASSFPQTGNQPQHF.